The 31 T cell receptor beta chains below all came from one sample that was sequenced in a study of T cell responses to AZD1222 COVID-19 vaccine. This table comes from immunoSEQ multiplex PCR, and its TCRdb copy is limited to in-frame clones, with some not included. This repertoire shows more than 65,000 clones, 86% found once; its top ten account for about 7.7%. This specimen was peripheral blood, taken on day 0 of AZD1222 vaccination. The receptors come from an adult in good health.

There are a few counts of this clone. The chain couples TRBV30 to TRBJ1-2; D is ambiguous. Trimming removed 7 bases at V and 4 bases at J, with 7 bases between. This CDR3 contains 10 residues. Germline CDR1 is GTSNPN and CDR2 is SVGIG (reference sequence). CDR3 residues: CASTSYGYTF. The DNA for the CDR3 is TGTGCCTCAACATCCTATGGCTACACCTTC. The whole variable domain, filled in from reference TRBV30 and TRBJ1-2, reads SQTIHQWPATLVQPVGSPLSLECTVEGTSNPNLYWYRQAAGRGLQLLFYSVGIGQISSEVPQNLSASRPQDRQFILSSKKLLLSDSGFYLCASTSYGYTFGSGTRLTVV.

The CDR3 DNA reads TGTGCCACCAGCAGAGACAGTCCCAATGAAGCTTTCTTT. Amino acid sequence: CATSRDSPNEAFF. This sequence joins TRBV15 and TRBJ1-1; D unclear. The V and J ends lost 0 bases and 7 bases respectively, with 9 bases between them. Germline V gene lookup returns CDR1 LNHNV and CDR2 YYDKDF (reference sequence). The CDR3 contains 13 residues.

The chain joins TRBV27 to TRBJ1-6; 9 bases are a match to TRBD1. Germline V gene lookup returns CDR1 MNHEY and CDR2 SMNVEV (reference sequence). This CDR3 has 19 amino acids. The V and J ends lost 0 bases and 0 bases, in that order; junction bases with no gene match: 6. The CDR3: CASSLSIGQGSSYNSPLHF. The CDR3 bases are TGTGCCAGCAGTTTATCAATTGGACAGGGGAGCTCCTATAATTCACCCCTCCACTTT.

V usage is TRBV5-8 and J usage is TRBJ1-2; D is undetermined. Trimming cost V 4 bases and J 2 bases, with 12 bases left between them. Germline V gives CDR1 SGHTS, CDR2 YDEGEE. CDR3 size: 14 residues. The CDR3 DNA is TGTGCCAGCAGCCCCATAGGCAGGAACTATGGCTACACCTTC. Its protein product is CASSPIGRNYGYTF.

The chain couples TRBV4-1 to TRBJ2-7; no firm D call. V lost 0 bases, J lost 0 bases, and 9 bases lay in between. From germline, CDR1 is MGHRA and CDR2 YSYEKL. The CDR3 runs to 15 residues. CDR3 loop: CASSQDVGNSYEQYF. The DNA for the CDR3 is TGCGCCAGCAGCCAAGATGTAGGAAACTCCTACGAGCAGTACTTC.

The chain is built from TRBV28 and TRBJ1-2; 7 positions match TRBD1. This CDR3 is built from 12 residues. The germline CDR1 and CDR2 sequences are MDHEN and SYDVKM. The V gene end was trimmed by 6 bases and the J gene end by 7 bases; junction bases not matched to a gene: 5. The CDR3 DNA sequence: TGTGCCAGCAGCGGACAGGCGGGTGGCTACACCTTC. This sequence encodes CASSGQAGGYTF.

This chain uses TRBV7-2 with TRBJ1-1, with a possible D match to TRBD1 (6 bases). The CDR3 is 15 amino acids. V was trimmed by 5 bases and J by 4 bases, leaving 17 bases between them. Germline CDR1 reads SGHTA; CDR2 reads FQGNSA. CDR3 residues: CASSKQQGRGTEAFF. The CDR3 DNA follows: TGTGCCAGCAGCAAACAACAGGGTCGGGGCACTGAAGCTTTCTTT.

The genes are TRBV27 and TRBJ1-1; tentatively, D is TRBD1 (6 bases). V was clipped by 6 bases and J by 4 bases, with 21 bases between them. The CDR3 totals 16 residues. The germline gives CDR1 MNHEY, CDR2 SMNVEV (reference sequence). The CDR3 coding sequence is TGTGCCAGCAGAGACATCTTGGGGGCTTATGGCACTGAAGCTTTCTTT. Translation: CASRDILGAYGTEAFF.

V usage is TRBV6-1 and J usage is TRBJ2-1; TRBD2 matches at 9 bases. Germline V CDR1 and CDR2: MNHNS, SASEGT. V shed 0 bases and J 9 bases; nucleotides not matched to a gene: 6. The CDR3 is made up of 15 amino acids. The CDR3 sequence is CASSEAGGRAAEQFF. For the CDR3, the DNA is TGTGCCAGCAGTGAAGCCGGCGGGAGGGCGGCTGAGCAGTTCTTC.

This clone was seen only a few times. The chain uses TRBV4-1 and TRBJ2-1; D perhaps matches TRBD1 (5 bases). V lost 4 bases, J lost 0 bases, and 16 bases lay in between. This CDR3 spans 17 amino acids. Germline V gene data show CDR1 as MGHRA and CDR2 as YSYEKL. CDR3 DNA: TGCGCCAGCAGCCGTATGGGGCGCGGCCCCTCCTACAATGAGCAGTTCTTC. It specifies CASSRMGRGPSYNEQFF.

The rearrangement joins TRBV29-1 to TRBJ1-2, with unresolved D. The V and J ends lost 3 bases and 4 bases respectively, with 12 bases between them. CDR1 SQVTM and CDR2 ANQGSEA come from the germline V gene. CDR3 length: 13 amino acids. The CDR3 sequence is CSVDFPGSYGYTF. Written as DNA, the CDR3 is TGCAGCGTTGATTTTCCCGGGTCCTATGGCTACACCTTC.

The rearrangement links TRBV7-2 to TRBJ1-1; 9 bases are a match to TRBD1. The CDR3 length is 14 residues. The germline V gene encodes CDR1 SGHTA and CDR2 FQGNSA. The V segment lost 5 bases and the J segment 10 bases; nucleotides outside the gene matches: 11. The CDR3 sequence is CASSQQGAASGAFF. The CDR3 region has the DNA TGTGCCAGCAGCCAACAGGGGGCTGCTAGTGGAGCTTTCTTT.

This chain uses TRBV7-3 with TRBJ2-2; D perhaps matches TRBD2 (6 bases). The CDR3 covers 15 residues. V was cut by 5 bases and J by 1 base, with 11 bases left in between. Germline V gene data show CDR1 as SGHTA and CDR2 as FQGTGA. As DNA, the CDR3 is TGTGCCAGCAGCCAAGGGACTGAGAACACCGGGGAGCTGTTTTTT. It encodes CASSQGTENTGELFF. The complete variable domain, with remaining parts taken from reference TRBV7-3 and TRBJ2-2, reads GAGVSQTPSNKVTEKGKYVELRCDPISGHTALYWYRQSLGQGPEFLIYFQGTGAADDSGLPNDRFFAVRPEGSVSTLKIQRTERGDSAVYLCASSQGTENTGELFFGEGSRLTVL.

The chain joins TRBV12-2 to TRBJ1-2; whether TRBD1, the table's D call, matches the DNA was not checked. TRBV12-2 is a pseudogene. This CDR3 contains 14 residues. The CDR3 DNA sequence: TGTGCAAGTCGCTTAGCGCAGGGCTGCTATGGCTACACCTTC. This gives the protein CASRLAQGCYGYTF.

The chain links TRBV6-1 to TRBJ1-2; D unclear. CDR1 and CDR2 from the germline V gene are MNHNS and SASEGT. The CDR3 contains 14 residues. The V end lost 2 bases, the J end lost 1 base, and 8 bases lay between the germline ends. The CDR3 sequence is CASSEMDSNYGYTF. In nucleotides, the CDR3 is TGTGCCAGCAGTGAAATGGATAGTAACTATGGCTACACCTTC.

This chain connects TRBV30 to TRBJ2-5; 11 nucleotides align to TRBD2. CDR3 length: 14 amino acids. CDR1 GTSNPN and CDR2 SVGIG come from the germline V gene (reference sequence). The J segment lost 2 bases and the V segment lost 2 bases, leaving 1 base of the junction unmatched. In DNA, the CDR3 is TGTGCCTGGAGTCCTAGCGGGGGGCAAGAGACCCAGTACTTC. Its translation: CAWSPSGGQETQYF.

The chain recombines TRBV7-3 with TRBJ1-1; weak D call: TRBD1 (6 bases). Germline V gene sequence: CDR1 SGHTA, CDR2 FQGTGA. V lost 5 bases to trimming and J lost 5 bases, with 15 bases between them. The CDR3 spans 14 residues. DNA for the CDR3: TGTGCCAGCAGCCGAAGTGGGGGCTCGACTGAAGCTTTCTTT. Its translation: CASSRSGGSTEAFF.

The chain is built from TRBV11-2 and TRBJ2-1; D unclear. V gave up 0 bases and J gave up 4 bases, with 10 bases separating them. The CDR3 totals 15 residues. CDR1 and CDR2 (germline): SGHAT, FQNNGV. CDR3 nucleotides: TGTGCCAGCAGCTTAGAGGTGCAGGTTTACAATGAGCAGTTCTTC. It codes for CASSLEVQVYNEQFF.

The chain combines TRBV11-2 with TRBJ2-3, with a weak D call TRBD1 (5 bases). The CDR3 length is 16 residues. Germline assignment: CDR1 SGHAT and CDR2 FQNNGV. Trimming took off 1 base at V and 0 bases at J, with 11 bases between the two ends. For the CDR3, the DNA is TGTGCCAGCAGCTTAGGGACACCAGTTAGCACAGATACGCAGTATTTT. Translation: CASSLGTPVSTDTQYF.

The chain combines TRBV3-1 (or the pseudogene TRBV3-2) with TRBJ2-5; D is tentatively TRBD1 or TRBD2 (6 bases each). V lost 4 bases and J 5 bases, leaving 14 bases between the germline ends. The V gene's germline CDR1 is LGHDT and CDR2 YNNKEL (reference sequence). The CDR3 totals 14 residues. The CDR3 here is CASSPSGAGETQYF. DNA of the CDR3: TGTGCCAGCAGCCCCTCGGGGGCGGGGGAGACCCAGTACTTC.

The chain employs TRBV9 and TRBJ2-5; D is ambiguous. The CDR3 contains 14 residues. The V gene's germline CDR1 is SGDLS and CDR2 YYNGEE. Trimming took 1 base from V and 5 from J, leaving 12 bases between them. DNA of the CDR3: TGTGCCAGCAGCGTAAATGCCGGCGGTGAGACCCAGTACTTC. Translation gives CASSVNAGGETQYF.

The genes are TRBV29-1 and TRBJ2-5, with 11 bases that match TRBD2. With 4 bases clipped from V and 3 bases from J, the junction kept 13 bases outside the gene matches. This CDR3 has 17 amino acids. CDR1 and CDR2 (germline): SQVTM, ANQGSEA. The CDR3, as DNA: TGCAGCGTTGCCCGGGGAGGTAGCGGGAGGGAGAAAGAGACCCAGTACTTC. Its translation: CSVARGGSGREKETQYF. Full variable domain (missing parts from reference TRBV29-1 and TRBJ2-5): SAVISQKPSRDICQRGTSLTIQCQVDSQVTMMFWYRQQPGQSLTLIATANQGSEATYESGFVIDKFPISRPNLTFSTLTVSNMSPEDSSIYLCSVARGGSGREKETQYFGPGTRLLVL.

Regarding this clone: One end of the junction does not line up with germline, which may come from a read error. This sequence joins TRBV7-7 and TRBJ2-7; perhaps TRBD2 as D (6 bases). The V gene's germline CDR1 is SSHAT and CDR2 FNYEAQ (reference sequence). The CDR3 length is 13 residues. The CDR3 region has the DNA TGTGCTAGCAGCCCCGGGGGATCCTACGAGCAGTACTTC. Its translation: CASSPGGSYEQYF.

This chain joins TRBV7-2 and TRBJ2-5; 9 nucleotides line up with TRBD2. With V trimmed by 5 bases and J by 5 bases, 12 bases remained unmatched. CDR3 length: 16 residues. In germline, CDR1 is SGHTA, CDR2 FQGNSA. Here the CDR3 DNA reads TGTGCCAGCAGCCCCCGGAATAGCGGGAGTTATGAGACCCAGTACTTC. It codes for CASSPRNSGSYETQYF.

The chain joins TRBV30 to TRBJ2-6, with TRBD1 identical over 9 bases. Germline values: CDR1 GTSNPN, CDR2 SVGIG (reference sequence). V dropped 2 bases and J dropped 1; count of bases not matched to a gene: 9. This CDR3 region has 18 residues. CDR3 sequence reads: CAWSPPGQGPSGANVLTF. The CDR3, as DNA: TGTGCCTGGAGTCCTCCGGGACAGGGTCCTTCTGGGGCCAACGTCCTGACTTTC. Using reference TRBV30 and TRBJ2-6 for the parts outside the CDR3, the full variable domain is SQTIHQWPATLVQPVGSPLSLECTVEGTSNPNLYWYRQAAGRGLQLLFYSVGIGQISSEVPQNLSASRPQDRQFILSSKKLLLSDSGFYLCAWSPPGQGPSGANVLTFGAGSRLTVL.

This chain joins TRBV28 and TRBJ2-2; TRBD1 might be the D (5 bases). V was pared by 5 bases and J by 1 base, with 14 bases between. CDR1 and CDR2 from the germline V gene are MDHEN and SYDVKM. The CDR3 length is 16 residues. The CDR3 coding sequence is TGTGCCAGCAGTGCCACCGGGCAGGGGAACACCGGGGAGCTGTTTTTT. It codes for CASSATGQGNTGELFF.

This rearrangement joins TRBV3-1 (or the pseudogene TRBV3-2) to TRBJ1-3, with a weak D call TRBD1 (5 bases). Germline loops: CDR1 LGHDT, CDR2 YNNKEL (reference sequence). The CDR3 totals 15 residues. V was shortened by 0 bases and J by 2 bases, with 8 bases between the two germline ends. Here the CDR3 DNA reads TGTGCCAGCAGCCAAGAGGCCAGGGCTGGAAACACCATATATTTT. Its protein is CASSQEARAGNTIYF.

The chain links TRBV4-2 to TRBJ1-1; D possibly corresponds to TRBD1 (6 bases). The CDR3 has 17 amino acids. V shed 0 bases and J shed 5 bases, with 19 bases lying between them. Germline assignment: CDR1 LGHNA and CDR2 YNFKEQ. The CDR3: CASSQDPSPYRDTEAFF. For the CDR3, the DNA is TGTGCCAGCAGCCAAGATCCCTCCCCTTACAGGGATACTGAAGCTTTCTTT.

With respect to this clone: Its ends do not fully match the called genes, so a read error is possible. The J gene is TRBJ2-2, the V gene TRBV29-1, with D unresolved. The CDR3 consists of 12 residues. Looked up from germline, CDR1 is SQVTM and CDR2 is ANQGSEA. The DNA of the CDR3 is TGCAGCGGTGAAGGACGTGACGGGGAGCTGTTTTTT. The encoded protein is CSGEGRDGELFF.

This chain connects TRBV11-3 to TRBJ1-1; D gene uncertain. The V gene lost 5 bases and the J gene lost 4 bases, with 11 bases spanning the gap. CDR1 is SGHNT and CDR2 is YENEEA in the germline V gene. This CDR3 is built from 13 residues. The CDR3 DNA reads as TGTGCCAGCAGCCGCGGACTGATCACTGAAGCTTTCTTT. This translates into CASSRGLITEAFF.

The gene calls are TRBV4-1 and TRBJ2-2, with TRBD2 matching over 7 bases. There are 18 residues in the CDR3. In germline, CDR1 is MGHRA, CDR2 YSYEKL. Trimming took 0 bases from V and 3 from J; bases not matched to a gene: 10. The CDR3 here is CASSQDAGGRAYTGELFF. CDR3 in DNA: TGCGCCAGCAGCCAAGATGCTGGAGGGAGGGCCTACACCGGGGAGCTGTTTTTT.